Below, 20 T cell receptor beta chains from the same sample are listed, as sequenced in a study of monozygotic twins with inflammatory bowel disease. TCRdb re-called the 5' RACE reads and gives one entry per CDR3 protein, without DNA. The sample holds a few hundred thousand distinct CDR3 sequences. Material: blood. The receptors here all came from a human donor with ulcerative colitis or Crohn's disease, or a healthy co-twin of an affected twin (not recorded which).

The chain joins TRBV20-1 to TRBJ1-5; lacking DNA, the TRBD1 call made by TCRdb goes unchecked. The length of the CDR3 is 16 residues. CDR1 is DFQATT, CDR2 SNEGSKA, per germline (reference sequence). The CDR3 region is CSARATGGYSNQPQHF.

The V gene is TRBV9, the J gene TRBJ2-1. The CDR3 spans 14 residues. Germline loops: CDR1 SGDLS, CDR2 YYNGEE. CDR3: CASSVVGSYNEQFF.

The CDR3 loop is CASSHAPGIRREKLFF. The chain uses TRBV6-1 and TRBJ1-4; absent DNA, TCRdb's TRBD1 call cannot be checked. Germline V CDR1 and CDR2: MNHNS, SASEGT. There are 16 residues in the CDR3.

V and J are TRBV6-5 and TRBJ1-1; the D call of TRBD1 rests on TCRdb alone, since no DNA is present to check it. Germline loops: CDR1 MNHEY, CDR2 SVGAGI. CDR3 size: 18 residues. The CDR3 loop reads CASSFLRPGQGRDTEAFF.

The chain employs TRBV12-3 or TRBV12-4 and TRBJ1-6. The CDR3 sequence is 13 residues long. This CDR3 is CASRTFENSPLHF.

The CDR3 loop reads CSAQLNTGELFF. V usage is TRBV20-1 and J usage is TRBJ2-2. Germline assignment: CDR1 DFQATT and CDR2 SNEGSKA (reference sequence). The CDR3 sequence is 12 residues long.

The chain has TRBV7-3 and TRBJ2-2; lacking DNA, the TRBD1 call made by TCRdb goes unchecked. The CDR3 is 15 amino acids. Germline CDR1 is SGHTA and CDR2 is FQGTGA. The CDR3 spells CASSLTPGGTGELFF.

The CDR3 sequence is CASQSTGLSSYNSPLHF. The genes are TRBV3-1 and TRBJ1-6; TCRdb lists TRBD1, though no DNA is available to test this call. This CDR3 has 17 residues. CDR1 is LGHDT and CDR2 is YNNKEL in the germline V gene (reference sequence).

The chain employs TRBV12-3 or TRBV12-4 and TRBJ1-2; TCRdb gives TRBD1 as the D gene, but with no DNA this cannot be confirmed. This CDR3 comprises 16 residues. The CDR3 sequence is CASSPLTGAPIGGYTF.

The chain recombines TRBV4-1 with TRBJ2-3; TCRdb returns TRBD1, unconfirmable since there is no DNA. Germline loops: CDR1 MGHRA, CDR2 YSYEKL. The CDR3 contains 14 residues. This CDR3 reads CASSHPAKGVTQYF.

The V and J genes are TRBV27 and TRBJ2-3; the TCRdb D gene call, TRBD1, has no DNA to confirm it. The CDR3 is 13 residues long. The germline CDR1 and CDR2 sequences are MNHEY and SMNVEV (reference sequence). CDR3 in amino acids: CASSHRVPDTQYF.

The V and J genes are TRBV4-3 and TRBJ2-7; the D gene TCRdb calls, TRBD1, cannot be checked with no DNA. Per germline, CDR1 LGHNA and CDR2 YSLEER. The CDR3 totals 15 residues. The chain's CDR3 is CASSQEGFPLYEQYF.

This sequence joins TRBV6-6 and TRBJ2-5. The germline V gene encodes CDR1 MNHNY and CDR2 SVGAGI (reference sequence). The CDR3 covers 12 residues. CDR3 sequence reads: CASSYPKETQYF.

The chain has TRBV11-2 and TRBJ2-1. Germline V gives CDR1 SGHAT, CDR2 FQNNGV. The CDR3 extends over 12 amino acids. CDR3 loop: CASSRNYNEQFF.

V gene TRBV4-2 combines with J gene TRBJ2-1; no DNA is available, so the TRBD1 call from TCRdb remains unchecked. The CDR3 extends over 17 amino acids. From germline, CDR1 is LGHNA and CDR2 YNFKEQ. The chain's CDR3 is CASSQDPAGRAYNEQFF.

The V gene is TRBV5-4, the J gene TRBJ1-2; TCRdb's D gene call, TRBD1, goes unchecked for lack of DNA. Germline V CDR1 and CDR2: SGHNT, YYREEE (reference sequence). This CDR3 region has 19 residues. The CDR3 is CASSLGPFNRDMHNYGYTF.

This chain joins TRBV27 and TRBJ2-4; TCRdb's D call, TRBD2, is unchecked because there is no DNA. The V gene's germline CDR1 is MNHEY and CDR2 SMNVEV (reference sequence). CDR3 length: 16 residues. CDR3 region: CASSLSGLAGKNIQYF.

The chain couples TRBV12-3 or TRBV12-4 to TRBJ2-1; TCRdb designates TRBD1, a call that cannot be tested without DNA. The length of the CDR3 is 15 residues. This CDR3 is CASSYSKAPGREQFF.

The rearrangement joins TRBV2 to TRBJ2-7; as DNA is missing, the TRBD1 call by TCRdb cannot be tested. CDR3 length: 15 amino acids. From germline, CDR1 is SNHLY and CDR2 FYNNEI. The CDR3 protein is CASSRRDTFSYEQYF.

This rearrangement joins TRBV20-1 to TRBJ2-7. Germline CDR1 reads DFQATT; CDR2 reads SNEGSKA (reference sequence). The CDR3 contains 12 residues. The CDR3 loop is CSASTQNYEQYF.